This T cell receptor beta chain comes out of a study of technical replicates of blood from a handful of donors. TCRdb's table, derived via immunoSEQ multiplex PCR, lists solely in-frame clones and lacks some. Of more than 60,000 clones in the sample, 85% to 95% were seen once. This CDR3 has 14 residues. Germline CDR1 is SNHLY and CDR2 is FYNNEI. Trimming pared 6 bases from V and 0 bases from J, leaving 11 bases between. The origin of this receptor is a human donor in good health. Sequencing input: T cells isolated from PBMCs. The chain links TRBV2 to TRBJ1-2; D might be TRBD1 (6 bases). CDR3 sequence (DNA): TGTGCCAGCAGGGGGACAACCGCTAACTATGGCTACACCTTC. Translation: CASRGTTANYGYTF.